One sample yielded the 12 T cell receptor beta chains listed below, sequenced in a study of control samples from healthy donors and cancer patients. The method was immunoSEQ multiplex PCR; TCRdb's version includes in-frame clones alone and lacks a portion of them. This table has 140,000 or so clones, just under 95% appearing once. Sequenced sample: PBMCs. Receptors originate from a man aged 55 to 70 with colorectal cancer.

The genes are TRBV5-4 and TRBJ1-1; D call uncertain. Trimming shortened V by 0 bases and J by 5 bases, and 14 bases separated the two germline ends. The CDR3 spans 15 residues. Looked up from germline, CDR1 is SGHNT and CDR2 is YYREEE (reference sequence). The CDR3 sequence: CASSLEVTLYTEAFF. CDR3 DNA sequence: TGTGCCAGCAGCTTGGAGGTGACACTCTATACTGAAGCTTTCTTT.

This clone is a singleton in its sample. V and J are TRBV11-2 and TRBJ1-1, with TRBD1 matching 8 bases. The trim removed 1 base at V and 3 bases at J, leaving 13 bases unmatched. The CDR3 sequence is 18 residues long. Looked up from germline, CDR1 is SGHAT and CDR2 is FQNNGV. CDR3 protein: CASSLGSGFVQGDTEAFF. CDR3 DNA: TGTGCCAGCAGCTTAGGGTCCGGGTTCGTACAGGGGGACACTGAAGCTTTCTTT.

The chain employs TRBV5-1 and TRBJ1-6; 7 bases map to TRBD1. Losses at the gene ends were 5 bases for V and 7 bases for J; bases not matched to a gene: 15. Germline assignment: CDR1 SGHRS and CDR2 YFSETQ. CDR3 size: 17 residues. CDR3 DNA sequence: TGCGCCAGCAGTTACCTTGAGGGGGGACAGATAAATTCACCCCTCCACTTT. The encoded protein is CASSYLEGGQINSPLHF.

V gene TRBV7-9 combines with J gene TRBJ2-3; 10 nucleotides agree with TRBD1. Germline loops: CDR1 SEHNR, CDR2 FQNEAQ (reference sequence). Trimming took 7 bases from V and 4 from J; bases not matched to a gene: 5. The length of the CDR3 is 14 residues. CDR3 in DNA: TGTGCCAGCACCCTGGGACAGGGGTCAGATACGCAGTATTTT. Translated, it gives CASTLGQGSDTQYF.

The chain links TRBV19 to TRBJ1-1; D perhaps matches TRBD1 (5 bases). The CDR3 covers 15 residues. V lost 6 bases to trimming and J lost 4 bases, with 18 bases between them. Per the germline V gene, CDR1 is LNHDA and CDR2 is SQIVND (reference sequence). DNA of the CDR3: TGTGCCAGTAGACAGGATCTTAGGAACATCACTGAAGCTTTCTTT. It yields the protein CASRQDLRNITEAFF.

The genes are TRBV12-3 or TRBV12-4 and TRBJ1-2; D remains ambiguous. This CDR3 contains 13 residues. Trimming took off 1 base at V and 7 bases at J, with 10 bases between the two ends. CDR3 nucleotide sequence: TGTGCCAGCAGTTTAGGGGCTCGGGGTGGCTACACCTTC. Its translation: CASSLGARGGYTF.

The genes are TRBV9 and TRBJ2-5; perhaps TRBD2 as D (6 bases). CDR3 length: 16 amino acids. Germline-derived CDR1 and CDR2 are SGDLS and YYNGEE. V was pared by 0 bases and J by 4 bases, with 16 bases between. The CDR3 nucleotides are TGTGCCAGCAGCGTAGCGGGACTGGGCCCGGGAGAGACCCAGTACTTC. Translating it yields CASSVAGLGPGETQYF.

The V call is TRBV29-1, the J call TRBJ2-4, with 8 bases aligning to TRBD1. V shed 4 bases and J 7 bases; nucleotides not matched to a gene: 12. Looked up from germline, CDR1 is SQVTM and CDR2 is ANQGSEA. The CDR3 covers 15 residues. CDR3 sequence: CSVVLDRAPGNIQYF. For the CDR3, the DNA is TGCAGCGTTGTCTTGGACAGGGCTCCAGGTAACATTCAGTACTTC.

This rearrangement joins TRBV13 to TRBJ1-2; D might be TRBD1 (6 bases). Germline values: CDR1 PRHDT, CDR2 FYEKMQ (reference sequence). The length of the CDR3 is 16 residues. The V end was cut by 5 bases, the J end by 0 bases, with 16 bases between. The CDR3 bases are TGTGCCAGCAGCCTACAACTCGGACAGTCTAACTATGGCTACACCTTC. Encoded protein: CASSLQLGQSNYGYTF. Complete variable domain (other parts from reference TRBV13 and TRBJ1-2): AAGVIQSPRHLIKEKRETATLKCYPIPRHDTVYWYQQGPGQDPQFLISFYEKMQSDKGSIPDRFSAQQFSDYHSELNMSSLELGDSALYFCASSLQLGQSNYGYTFGSGTRLTVV.

The J gene is TRBJ1-6, the V gene TRBV2; TRBD1 matches 8 bases. The CDR3 loop spans 15 amino acids. Germline lookup yields CDR1 SNHLY and CDR2 FYNNEI. The V and J ends lost 6 bases and 5 bases, in that order; junction bases with no gene match: 6. The CDR3 loop is CASRGQGVNNSPLHF. The CDR3 coding sequence is TGTGCCAGCAGAGGACAGGGCGTCAATAATTCACCCCTCCACTTT.

The V and J genes are TRBV10-2 and TRBJ1-5, with TRBD1 matching 8 bases. After removal of 6 bases from V and 5 bases from J, the junction contained 6 bases not matched to a gene. The CDR3 covers 14 residues. Per the germline V gene, CDR1 is WSHSY and CDR2 is SAAADI. The CDR3 sequence: CASSGQGLYQPQHF. As DNA, the CDR3 is TGCGCCAGCAGCGGACAGGGACTTTATCAGCCCCAGCATTTT.

CDR3 nucleotide sequence: TGCGCCACCAAGGGACAGGGGGCGAACGGGGAGCTGTTTTTT. Encoded protein: CATKGQGANGELFF. The rearrangement uses TRBV5-1 and TRBJ2-2, with 12 nucleotides matching TRBD1. In germline, CDR1 is SGHRS, CDR2 YFSETQ. Trimming took 9 bases from V and 7 from J; bases not matched to a gene: 7. The CDR3 is made up of 14 amino acids.